Listed here are 32 T cell receptor beta chains from one sample, sequenced in a study of TIL therapy for anti-PD-1-resistant metastatic lung cancer. The libraries were made with immunoSEQ v3. Only in-frame clones appear in the TCRdb table, and some are missing; sequencing was by immunoSEQ multiplex PCR. The table shows around 33,000 clones, with about 70% occurring only once. Time point: pre-treatment sample, taken before nivolumab and TIL therapy. This material consisted of blood, taken at baseline. The origin of the receptors is a woman aged 30 to 85 with non-small cell lung cancer.

V usage is TRBV19 and J usage is TRBJ2-6; D ambiguous. CDR1 is LNHDA and CDR2 is SQIVND in the germline V gene (reference sequence). Trimming took off 10 bases at V and 2 bases at J, with 12 bases between the two ends. The CDR3 consists of 14 residues. The CDR3 DNA reads TGTGCCACCGCGCGACCCGCTGGGGCCAACGTCCTGACTTTC. Translated: CATARPAGANVLTF.

The chain uses TRBV30 and TRBJ2-5; a weak D match, TRBD2 (6 bases). The J call may be incorrect, as the DNA end agrees better with TRBJ2-7. This CDR3 comprises 13 residues. Germline V gives CDR1 GTSNPN, CDR2 SVGIG (reference sequence). The CDR3 DNA is TGTGCCTGGAGTCGGGACTCTCCCTACGAGCAGTACTTC. It is translated as CAWSRDSPYEQYF.

The chain couples TRBV5-4 to TRBJ2-2, with TRBD2 identical over 8 bases. CDR3 size: 15 residues. V lost 5 bases to trimming and J lost 5 bases; unmatched junction nucleotides: 8. Germline V gene data show CDR1 as SGHNT and CDR2 as YYREEE (reference sequence). The CDR3 protein is CASSDREGGTGELFF. Written as DNA, the CDR3 is TGTGCCAGCAGTGACCGGGAGGGGGGTACCGGGGAGCTGTTTTTT. The variable domain in full, with the rest retrieved from reference TRBV5-4 and TRBJ2-2, is ETGVTQSPTHLIKTRGQQVTLRCSSQSGHNTVSWYQQALGQGPQFIFQYYREEENGRGNFPPRFSGLQFPNYSSELNVNALELDDSALYLCASSDREGGTGELFFGEGSRLTVL.

This chain joins TRBV13 and TRBJ2-1; 10 bases are shared with TRBD2. Germline V gene sequence: CDR1 PRHDT, CDR2 FYEKMQ (reference sequence). Germline trimming cut 5 bases from V and 5 bases from J; bases unmatched to any gene: 12. The CDR3 is made up of 17 amino acids. The CDR3 here is CASSPRLAGEGHNEQFF. DNA of the CDR3: TGTGCCAGCAGCCCAAGGCTAGCGGGAGAAGGCCACAATGAGCAGTTCTTC.

This clone showed up just a few times. The chain uses TRBV19 and TRBJ2-2; D remains unclear. CDR1 and CDR2 (germline): LNHDA, SQIVND (reference sequence). The germline V and J ends were trimmed by 5 bases and 0 bases, with 13 bases remaining between them. The CDR3 is made up of 16 amino acids. CDR3 DNA sequence: TGTGCCAGTAGTGACACCTTCCTCCCGAACACCGGGGAGCTGTTTTTT. Protein product: CASSDTFLPNTGELFF.

The gene calls are TRBV29-1 and TRBJ2-6; D possibly matches TRBD1 or TRBD2 (5 bases each). CDR1 is SQVTM and CDR2 is ANQGSEA in the germline V gene. Trimming shortened V by 7 bases and J by 3 bases, and 10 bases separated the two germline ends. This CDR3 is 13 amino acids long. CDR3 bases: TGCAGCGCAAGAGGGGATGGGGCCAACGTCCTGACTTTC. Its translation is CSARGDGANVLTF.

This chain uses TRBV6-1 with TRBJ2-6; D is unclear. V was clipped by 6 bases and J by 4 bases, with 10 bases between them. This CDR3 comprises 14 residues. Germline CDR1 reads MNHNS; CDR2 reads SASEGT. The CDR3 DNA sequence: TGTGCCAGCAGAACCACTGTGGGGGCCAACGTCCTGACTTTC. Translation gives CASRTTVGANVLTF.

This clone was recorded a few times. V gene TRBV10-3 combines with J gene TRBJ2-2, with D possibly matching TRBD1 (6 bases). Germline V gene sequence: CDR1 ENHRY, CDR2 SYGVKD. CDR3 length: 14 residues. The ends were cut back, 8 bases at V and 0 bases at J, with 10 bases in the middle. The CDR3 region has the DNA TGTGCCATCGCAGGGACAACGAACACCGGGGAGCTGTTTTTT. Protein sequence: CAIAGTTNTGELFF.

The V and J genes are TRBV5-1 and TRBJ2-1; TRBD2 agrees at 13 bases. The CDR3 loop spans 17 amino acids. Losses at the gene ends were 0 bases for V and 9 bases for J; bases not matched to a gene: 9. Germline V gene data show CDR1 as SGHRS and CDR2 as YFSETQ. For the CDR3, the DNA is TGCGCCAGCAGCTTGGCACTAGCGGGAGGGCTAGCCGGTGAGCAGTTCTTC. This codes for CASSLALAGGLAGEQFF.

The genes are TRBV19 and TRBJ2-2; 9 bases agree with TRBD1. Germline V gives CDR1 LNHDA, CDR2 SQIVND (reference sequence). The CDR3 loop spans 16 amino acids. The trim removed 6 bases at V and 4 bases at J, leaving 9 bases unmatched. The CDR3 is CASRPPGQGGTGELFF. In DNA, the CDR3 is TGTGCCAGTAGGCCCCCGGGACAGGGAGGCACCGGGGAGCTGTTTTTT.

The CDR3 here is CASSELDQDTNTGELFF. CDR3 nucleotide sequence: TGTGCCAGCAGTGAATTGGATCAGGACACCAACACCGGGGAGCTGTTTTTT. V usage is TRBV2 and J usage is TRBJ2-2; D may be TRBD1 (5 bases). This CDR3 is 17 amino acids long. Trimming took off 2 bases at V and 2 bases at J, with 15 bases between the two ends. Per the germline V gene, CDR1 is SNHLY and CDR2 is FYNNEI.

This CDR3 reads CASSLGQGWGYEQYF. CDR3 nucleotide sequence: TGTGCCAGCAGCCTCGGACAGGGGTGGGGATACGAGCAGTACTTC. The J gene is TRBJ2-7, the V gene TRBV7-9, with 9 nucleotides matching TRBD1. V shed 5 bases and J 4 bases; nucleotides not matched to a gene: 9. CDR1 is SEHNR, CDR2 FQNEAQ, per germline (reference sequence). The CDR3 is 15 residues long.

This clone turned up a few times. V is TRBV6-5 and J is TRBJ2-5, with D possibly matching TRBD1 (5 bases). This CDR3 is built from 15 residues. Trimming took 0 bases from V and 3 from J, leaving 11 bases between them. Germline values: CDR1 MNHEY, CDR2 SVGAGI. The CDR3 DNA is TGTGCCAGCAGTTACTCGAACCGCAGGGAAGAGACCCAGTACTTC. Its translation is CASSYSNRREETQYF.

This sequence joins TRBV29-1 and TRBJ2-7; D not resolved. V was shortened by 1 base and J by 0 bases, with 13 bases between the two germline ends. The length of the CDR3 is 15 residues. In germline, CDR1 is SQVTM, CDR2 ANQGSEA. The CDR3 sequence: CSVEGNFLSSYEQYF. The CDR3 bases are TGCAGCGTTGAAGGGAACTTCCTTAGCTCCTACGAGCAGTACTTC.

The chain carries TRBV7-2 and TRBJ2-3; no clear D. Germline loops: CDR1 SGHTA, CDR2 FQGNSA. V dropped 5 bases and J dropped 0 bases, with 15 bases sitting between them. The CDR3 is made up of 16 amino acids. The CDR3 sequence is CASSRFGRLSTDTQYF. The CDR3 DNA reads as TGTGCCAGCAGCCGTTTCGGGCGGCTTAGCACAGATACGCAGTATTTT.

J is TRBJ2-7 and V is TRBV5-1; D may be TRBD1 or TRBD2 (5 bases each). This CDR3 has 13 amino acids. The germline V gene has CDR1 SGHRS and CDR2 YFSETQ. V shed 3 bases and J shed 3 bases, with 10 bases lying between them. The CDR3 DNA is TGCGCCAGCAGCTGGGACGTATTCTACGAGCAGTACTTC. Encoded protein: CASSWDVFYEQYF.

V gene TRBV30 combines with J gene TRBJ2-7; 14 positions agree with TRBD2. The CDR3 runs to 13 residues. Germline CDR1 and CDR2: GTSNPN and SVGIG (reference sequence). Trimming cost V 2 bases and J 7 bases; bases outside gene matches: 1. The chain's CDR3 is CAWSWTSGREQYF. The CDR3 nucleotides read TGTGCCTGGAGTTGGACTAGCGGGAGGGAGCAGTACTTC. Using reference TRBV30 and TRBJ2-7 for the parts outside the CDR3, the full variable domain is SQTIHQWPATLVQPVGSPLSLECTVEGTSNPNLYWYRQAAGRGLQLLFYSVGIGQISSEVPQNLSASRPQDRQFILSSKKLLLSDSGFYLCAWSWTSGREQYFGPGTRLTVT.

This clone appeared a few times. The chain recombines TRBV18 with TRBJ2-2; D is unresolved. V was shortened by 3 bases and J by 2 bases, with 4 bases between the two germline ends. The CDR3 sequence is 13 residues long. In germline, CDR1 is KGHSH, CDR2 LQKENI. CDR3 nucleotide sequence: TGTGCCAGCTCACCCTCTAACACCGGGGAGCTGTTTTTT. Protein sequence: CASSPSNTGELFF.

The rearrangement joins TRBV30 to TRBJ2-7, with TRBD1 matching over 10 bases. V shed 3 bases and J 4 bases; nucleotides not matched to a gene: 9. The CDR3 has 15 residues. From germline, CDR1 is GTSNPN and CDR2 SVGIG (reference sequence). This chain's CDR3 is CAWSLGQGVGYEQYF. CDR3 DNA: TGTGCCTGGAGCCTCGGACAGGGGGTTGGGTACGAGCAGTACTTC.

The sample holds a few counts of this clone. The junction departs from germline at one end; a sequencing error may be responsible. The rearrangement joins TRBV6-5 to TRBJ1-1; tentative D call: TRBD1 (5 bases). This CDR3 region has 13 residues. The germline V gene has CDR1 MNHEY and CDR2 SVGAGI. The chain's CDR3 is CASSDSGFTEAFF. Here the CDR3 DNA reads TGTGCCAGCAGTGACTCAGGGTTCACTGAAGCTTTCTTT.

The V and J genes are TRBV27 and TRBJ2-1; the D gene is possibly TRBD2 (6 bases). Deletions cut 6 bases from V and 4 bases from J, with 19 bases between. CDR1 is MNHEY and CDR2 is SMNVEV in the germline V gene (reference sequence). The CDR3 extends over 16 amino acids. CDR3 DNA sequence: TGTGCCAGCAGGGGACTTACGGCCGAGAGATACAATGAGCAGTTCTTC. It yields the protein CASRGLTAERYNEQFF.

This clone was picked up a small number of times. The chain links TRBV14 to TRBJ2-1; D gene uncertain. V was cut by 0 bases and J by 8 bases, with 8 bases left in between. CDR1 and CDR2 from the germline V gene are SGHDN and FVKESK. There are 13 residues in the CDR3. CDR3 amino acids: CASSQEWGHEQFF. CDR3 coding DNA: TGTGCCAGCAGCCAAGAGTGGGGTCATGAGCAGTTCTTC.

This clone appeared a few times. CDR3 bases: TGTGCCAGCGACGCCGAGGGAACCTACGAGCAGTACTTC. This encodes CASDAEGTYEQYF. The J gene is TRBJ2-7, the V gene TRBV2; TRBD2 might be the D (5 bases). The ends were cut back, 8 bases at V and 2 bases at J, with 13 bases in the middle. The CDR3 is made up of 13 amino acids. Germline V gives CDR1 SNHLY, CDR2 FYNNEI.

The chain couples TRBV6-6 to TRBJ1-5, with unresolved D. The germline V gene has CDR1 MNHNY and CDR2 SVGAGI (reference sequence). The V gene lost 6 bases and the J gene lost 0 bases, with 15 bases spanning the gap. The CDR3 loop spans 16 amino acids. The CDR3 DNA reads TGTGCCAGCAGACCTGGTCCGGCAAATAGCAATCAGCCCCAGCATTTT. It yields the protein CASRPGPANSNQPQHF.

The chain has TRBV28 and TRBJ1-5; D might be TRBD1 (5 bases). This CDR3 has 14 amino acids. Trimming removed 3 bases from V and 9 bases from J, with 15 bases in between. Germline CDR1 reads MDHEN; CDR2 reads SYDVKM. The DNA of the CDR3 is TGTGCCAGCAGTTTTGACGGGGGGTCCCCGCCCCAGCATTTT. Translating it yields CASSFDGGSPPQHF.

This clone occurred a few times. The gene calls are TRBV11-3 and TRBJ2-3, with D perhaps matching TRBD1 (6 bases). This CDR3 is 18 amino acids long. The V end lost 1 base, the J end lost 3 bases, and 20 bases lay between the germline ends. CDR1 and CDR2 (germline): SGHNT, YENEEA. In nucleotides, the CDR3 is TGTGCCAGCAGCTTAGGTGTTAGGGGGAGTACTGGGACAGATACGCAGTATTTT. This codes for CASSLGVRGSTGTDTQYF.

This chain uses TRBV9 with TRBJ2-7; 10 bases are shared with TRBD2. This CDR3 is 15 amino acids long. Per germline, CDR1 SGDLS and CDR2 YYNGEE. V lost 4 bases, J lost 1 base, and 5 bases stayed unmatched. The CDR3 spells CASSPLAGASYEQYF. The DNA for the CDR3 is TGTGCCAGCAGCCCCCTAGCGGGAGCGTCCTACGAGCAGTACTTC.

The rearrangement links TRBV15 to TRBJ2-7, with D possibly matching TRBD1 (5 bases). CDR3 size: 13 residues. The V and J ends lost 0 bases and 3 bases respectively, with 6 bases between them. Germline CDR1 LNHNV, CDR2 YYDKDF (reference sequence). CDR3 sequence reads: CATSREQGYEQYF. In nucleotides, the CDR3 is TGTGCCACCAGCAGAGAGCAGGGCTACGAGCAGTACTTC.

J is TRBJ2-7 and V is TRBV6-6; 9 nucleotides align to TRBD2. There are 13 residues in the CDR3. Per germline, CDR1 MNHNY and CDR2 SVGAGI (reference sequence). Trimming cost V 5 bases and J 4 bases; bases outside gene matches: 3. The CDR3 loop reads CASSRTSEYEQYF. DNA of the CDR3: TGTGCCAGCAGTCGGACTAGCGAGTACGAGCAGTACTTC.

The chain employs TRBV5-1 and TRBJ2-3; possible D gene TRBD2, 5 bases. Trimming stripped 5 bases from V and 0 bases from J, with 10 bases between. CDR3 length: 14 residues. Germline V gene lookup returns CDR1 SGHRS and CDR2 YFSETQ. The CDR3 is CASRVASSTDTQYF. CDR3 coding DNA: TGCGCCAGCAGGGTAGCGTCTAGCACAGATACGCAGTATTTT.

The chain uses TRBV27 and TRBJ2-1; 10 bases match TRBD2. The junction had 7 bases not matched to a gene; V was cut back by 6 bases and J by 5 bases. The germline gives CDR1 MNHEY, CDR2 SMNVEV (reference sequence). The CDR3 runs to 15 residues. The CDR3 loop is CASRPRLAGDNEQFF. As DNA, the CDR3 is TGTGCCAGCAGACCGCGGCTAGCGGGAGACAATGAGCAGTTCTTC.

V is TRBV18 and J is TRBJ2-5; 9 bases are shared with TRBD2. Germline CDR1 reads KGHSH; CDR2 reads LQKENI. Germline trimming cut 4 bases from V and 1 base from J; bases unmatched to any gene: 7. The CDR3 totals 16 residues. The CDR3, as DNA: TGTGCCAGCTCACGACGGGAACTAGCGGGCCAAGAGACCCAGTACTTC. Translating gives CASSRRELAGQETQYF.